Listed below are T cell receptor beta chains from one sample, sequenced in a study of PD-1 blockade in classical Hodgkin lymphoma. The protocol was immunoSEQ multiplex PCR, while the TCRdb copy is restricted to in-frame clones and leaves out a portion. Of roughly 81,000 clones listed, around 90% are singletons. The sample in question was peripheral blood mononuclear cells (PBMCs), obtained before the second cycle of nivolumab. The source is a human donor with classical Hodgkin lymphoma. CDR3s leave out the opening cysteine and the closing phenylalanine or tryptophan. Each record gives: CDR3 protein, J gene, V gene.

cdr3_aa: AWTPKRGGEQY
j_call: TRBJ2-7
v_call: TRBV30

cdr3_aa: ASRGQAWGDYGYT
j_call: TRBJ1-2
v_call: TRBV19

cdr3_aa: ASRPDSTGELF
j_call: TRBJ2-2
v_call: TRBV2

cdr3_aa: ASSLGKGIPYEQY
j_call: TRBJ2-7
v_call: TRBV5-8

cdr3_aa: AKLGLAGATSTDTQY
j_call: TRBJ2-3
v_call: TRBV18

cdr3_aa: ASRSPGGETQY
j_call: TRBJ2-5
v_call: TRBV19

cdr3_aa: ATSRDLTPLNEQF
j_call: TRBJ2-1
v_call: TRBV15

cdr3_aa: ASSVKGTPTSTDTQY
j_call: TRBJ2-3
v_call: TRBV6-1

cdr3_aa: ASSEGRQYLTEAF
j_call: TRBJ1-1
v_call: TRBV2

cdr3_aa: ASSTFSGTAYEQY
j_call: TRBJ2-7
v_call: TRBV7-9

cdr3_aa: ASSRSLPGGYGYT
j_call: TRBJ1-2
v_call: TRBV7-8

cdr3_aa: SVDFGRDTQY
j_call: TRBJ2-3
v_call: TRBV29-1

cdr3_aa: ASWGRLTGELF
j_call: TRBJ2-2
v_call: TRBV19

cdr3_aa: ASRRTGTGESYEQY
j_call: TRBJ2-7
v_call: TRBV4-1